These 17 T cell receptor beta chains share one sample of origin, sequenced in a study of graft-versus-host responses after intestinal transplantation. This table comes from immunoSEQ multiplex PCR, and its TCRdb copy is limited to in-frame clones, with some not included. The table has 60,000 to 90,000 clones, around 90% seen once. For these receptors, no antigen is known. The starting material was unstimulated CD8+ T cells sorted from spleen or lymph node cells, obtained before intestinal transplant. Receptors were obtained from a human donor who received an intestinal transplant.

V gene TRBV25-1 combines with J gene TRBJ1-2; a possible D gene is TRBD1 (5 bases). CDR3 length equals 17 residues. Germline loops: CDR1 MGHDK, CDR2 SYGVNS. The ends were cut back, 1 base at V and 5 bases at J, with 20 bases in the middle. The CDR3 protein is CASSELRSAGWPYGYTF. The DNA for the CDR3 is TGTGCCAGCAGTGAATTAAGATCGGCAGGGTGGCCGTATGGCTACACCTTC.

Concerning this clone itself: This same CDR3 is encoded by further DNA sequences in the sample. This chain links TRBV19 with TRBJ2-2; TRBD1 matches at 8 bases. Per germline, CDR1 LNHDA and CDR2 SQIVND (reference sequence). The junction had 3 bases not matched to a gene; V was cut back by 1 base and J by 5 bases. This CDR3 is built from 15 residues. DNA for the CDR3: TGTGCCAGTAGTATAGGGGGGACAGGAACCGGGGAGCTGTTTTTT. Residues: CASSIGGTGTGELFF.

This chain links TRBV19 with TRBJ2-3, with 7 bases matching TRBD1. With 0 bases clipped from V and 2 bases from J, the junction kept 2 bases outside the gene matches. This CDR3 has 15 amino acids. Germline CDR1 is LNHDA and CDR2 is SQIVND (reference sequence). Here the CDR3 DNA reads TGTGCCAGTAGTATAGATGAGGGGGCCACAGATACGCAGTATTTT. This encodes CASSIDEGATDTQYF.

The gene calls are TRBV5-5 and TRBJ2-7; tentatively, D is TRBD1 (6 bases). V was trimmed by 4 bases and J by 3 bases, leaving 17 bases between them. Germline V gives CDR1 SGHKS, CDR2 YYEKEE (reference sequence). The CDR3 covers 15 residues. The DNA of the CDR3 is TGTGCCAGCAGCCCAGAAAGGACAGTTTTCTACGAGCAGTACTTC. Protein sequence: CASSPERTVFYEQYF.

CDR3 region: CASSLGGSPSGANVLTF. The CDR3 coding sequence is TGTGCCAGCAGCTTAGGGGGCAGCCCCTCTGGGGCCAACGTCCTGACTTTC. The chain carries TRBV7-9 and TRBJ2-6; D might be TRBD1 (5 bases). The CDR3 spans 17 residues. With 1 base removed from V and 0 bases from J, the gap between germline ends came to 10 bases. Germline V lookup: CDR1 SEHNR, CDR2 FQNEAQ (reference sequence).

This clone has just one count. The V call is TRBV19, the J call TRBJ2-7; no clear D gene. Trimming stripped 0 bases from V and 1 base from J, with 4 bases between. The germline V gene has CDR1 LNHDA and CDR2 SQIVND (reference sequence). The CDR3 extends over 13 amino acids. CDR3 sequence reads: CASSIERSYEQYF. The DNA of the CDR3 is TGTGCCAGTAGTATAGAGAGATCCTACGAGCAGTACTTC. Together with reference TRBV19 and TRBJ2-7, the CDR3 gives the full variable domain: DGGITQSPKYLFRKEGQNVTLSCEQNLNHDAMYWYRQDPGQGLRLIYYSQIVNDFQKGDIAEGYSVSREKKESFPLTVTSAQKNPTAFYLCASSIERSYEQYFGPGTRLTVT.

The V and J genes are TRBV21-1 and TRBJ2-1; the table's D call TRBD2 went unverified against the DNA. TRBV21-1 is flagged as a pseudogene. CDR3 length equals 16 residues. The CDR3 nucleotides read TGTGCCAGCAGCAAAGGGGGACTAGTTCAATACAATGAGCAGTTCTTC. Translated, it gives CASSKGGLVQYNEQFF.

This clone was counted a single time. The chain links TRBV9 to TRBJ2-5; tentative D call: TRBD2 (5 bases). Germline CDR1 and CDR2: SGDLS and YYNGEE. This CDR3 contains 13 residues. Deletions cut 3 bases from V and 1 base from J, with 7 bases between. The CDR3 protein is CASSARGQETQYF. DNA for the CDR3: TGTGCCAGCAGCGCCCGGGGCCAAGAGACCCAGTACTTC.

V and J are TRBV29-1 and TRBJ2-1; D unresolved. CDR1 is SQVTM and CDR2 is ANQGSEA in the germline V gene. This CDR3 comprises 12 residues. Between the trimmed V and J ends, which lost 2 bases and 7 bases, there was a span of 9 bases. In nucleotides, the CDR3 is TGCAGCGTTGAACGTCAGACTAATGAGCAGTTCTTC. Protein: CSVERQTNEQFF.

The genes are TRBV11-2 and TRBJ2-1, with 8 bases lining up with TRBD2. J was trimmed by 5 bases and V by 1 base; bases with no gene match: 4. CDR3 size: 15 residues. CDR1 and CDR2 (germline): SGHAT, FQNNGV. For the CDR3, the DNA is TGTGCCAGCAGCTTAGCGGGGGGGAACCACAATGAGCAGTTCTTC. It yields the protein CASSLAGGNHNEQFF.

The chain uses TRBV2 and TRBJ1-4; 7 nucleotides align to TRBD1. CDR1 SNHLY and CDR2 FYNNEI come from the germline V gene. The CDR3 is 13 amino acids. V shed 9 bases, J shed 6 bases, and the junction held 7 bases outside the gene matches. Written as DNA, the CDR3 is TGTGCCAGTGAACCGGGACAGTATGAAAAACTGTTTTTT. Protein: CASEPGQYEKLFF.

This clone was observed a single time. The chain couples TRBV14 to TRBJ1-1, with D tentatively TRBD1 (5 bases). V was pared by 4 bases and J by 3 bases, with 18 bases between. Germline V gene sequence: CDR1 SGHDN, CDR2 FVKESK. The CDR3 consists of 16 residues. The CDR3 bases are TGTGCCAGCAGCCTCACTGCGGGGACGTGGGACACTGAAGCTTTCTTT. Encoded protein: CASSLTAGTWDTEAFF.

The rearrangement uses TRBV7-9 and TRBJ1-1; D remains unclear. Trimming cost V 5 bases and J 3 bases, with 10 bases left between them. Germline V gives CDR1 SEHNR, CDR2 FQNEAQ (reference sequence). The CDR3 spans 13 residues. CDR3 coding DNA: TGTGCCAGCAGCCCTATTGGTTACACTGAAGCTTTCTTT. Residues: CASSPIGYTEAFF.

The chain has TRBV6-5 and TRBJ2-5, with 10 bases matching TRBD1. Per germline, CDR1 MNHEY and CDR2 SVGAGI. Trimming took 6 bases from V and 4 from J; bases not matched to a gene: 2. This CDR3 has 13 residues. CDR3 loop: CASRGDRGETQYF. The CDR3 region has the DNA TGTGCCAGCAGGGGGGACAGGGGAGAGACCCAGTACTTC.

This chain connects TRBV7-2 to TRBJ1-6; no clear D. Trimming cost V 1 base and J 2 bases, with 6 bases left between them. The CDR3 is made up of 15 amino acids. Germline V gives CDR1 SGHTA, CDR2 FQGNSA. The DNA for the CDR3 is TGTGCCAGCAGCTTAGTTGGCCCCTATAATTCACCCCTCCACTTT. It encodes CASSLVGPYNSPLHF.

This chain links TRBV11-2 with TRBJ1-1; the D is unclear. There are 13 residues in the CDR3. Trimming took off 5 bases at V and 1 base at J, with 8 bases between the two ends. Germline-derived CDR1 and CDR2 are SGHAT and FQNNGV. The CDR3 DNA follows: TGTGCCAGCAGCCTACAGCCGAACACTGAAGCTTTCTTT. Its translation: CASSLQPNTEAFF.

This clone is a singleton in its sample. The chain uses TRBV4-1 and TRBJ1-4; D may be TRBD1 (6 bases). The CDR3 contains 15 residues. CDR1 MGHRA and CDR2 YSYEKL come from the germline V gene. The V and J ends lost 3 bases and 3 bases respectively, with 11 bases between them. The CDR3 is CASSHPTGPNEKLFF. CDR3 nucleotides: TGCGCCAGCAGCCACCCAACAGGGCCTAATGAAAAACTGTTTTTT.